The next 28 T cell receptor beta chains were all read from a single sample in a study of beta chain features in type 1 diabetes. The whole isolated RNA underwent reverse transcription, so sequencing captured expressed TCRB transcripts. The assay was immunoSEQ multiplex PCR, and TCRdb's table has in-frame clones only and misses some. Of roughly 500,000 clones in the sample, roughly an eighth were seen once. Sequencing was done on a sample of naive CD4+ T cells from blood. The source is a woman aged 18-30 years in good health.

This clone was counted only a few times. The genes are TRBV28 and TRBJ1-5, with D possibly TRBD1 on 5 matching bases. V lost 9 bases to trimming and J lost 2 bases, with 8 bases between them. The CDR3 covers 12 residues. Germline CDR1 and CDR2: MDHEN and SYDVKM. The CDR3 DNA is TGTGCCAGTTTGGGGCGCAATCAGCCCCAGCATTTT. Amino acid sequence: CASLGRNQPQHF.

This clone came up a few times. V usage is TRBV7-3 and J usage is TRBJ2-3; no reliable D call. This CDR3 region has 16 residues. Trimming took 5 bases from V and 2 from J, leaving 17 bases between them. CDR1 and CDR2 from the germline V gene are SGHTA and FQGTGA. DNA for the CDR3: TGTGCCAGCAGCCCCCGCCCCTGGGGTACCACAGATACGCAGTATTTT. Protein: CASSPRPWGTTDTQYF.

This sequence joins TRBV6-6 and TRBJ1-5; 7 bases line up with TRBD1. The CDR3 runs 16 residues. V shed 5 bases, J shed 1 base, and the junction held 8 bases outside the gene matches. Germline loops: CDR1 MNHNY, CDR2 SVGAGI (reference sequence). The CDR3 here is CASSRFSGQSNQPQHF. CDR3 coding DNA: TGTGCCAGCAGTCGCTTTTCGGGACAGAGCAATCAGCCCCAGCATTTT.

This clone occurred once. The chain is built from TRBV6-5 and TRBJ1-2, with D perhaps matching TRBD1 (6 bases). Germline V CDR1 and CDR2: MNHEY, SVGAGI. This CDR3 comprises 14 residues. The V gene lost 6 bases and the J gene lost 5 bases, with 16 bases spanning the gap. CDR3 nucleotide sequence: TGTGCCAGCAGAGGTACAGGGTGGGGATATGGCTACACCTTC. It is translated as CASRGTGWGYGYTF.

This clone was recorded a few times. This chain uses TRBV6-1 with TRBJ2-5, with 9 bases that match TRBD1. The CDR3 totals 14 residues. The V gene end was trimmed by 7 bases and the J gene end by 5 bases; junction bases not matched to a gene: 8. CDR1 is MNHNS and CDR2 is SASEGT in the germline V gene. The CDR3 reads CASKHRGLRETQYF. DNA for the CDR3: TGTGCCAGCAAGCACAGGGGGCTTCGGGAGACCCAGTACTTC.

The CDR3 spells CASSSPASGEGETQYF. CDR3 coding DNA: TGTGCCAGCAGCTCCCCGGCTAGCGGGGAGGGGGAGACCCAGTACTTC. The chain links TRBV28 to TRBJ2-5, with 9 bases identical to TRBD2. V shed 6 bases, J shed 5 bases, and the junction held 13 bases outside the gene matches. Looked up from germline, CDR1 is MDHEN and CDR2 is SYDVKM. This CDR3 is built from 16 residues. Full variable domain (missing parts from reference TRBV28 and TRBJ2-5): DVKVTQSSRYLVKRTGEKVFLECVQDMDHENMFWYRQDPGLGLRLIYFSYDVKMKEKGDIPEGYSVSREKKERFSLILESASTNQTSMYLCASSSPASGEGETQYFGPGTRLLVL.

The rearrangement joins TRBV5-1 to TRBJ2-6; D not resolved. The CDR3 spans 14 residues. V was cut by 5 bases and J by 0 bases, with 6 bases left in between. The germline CDR1 and CDR2 sequences are SGHRS and YFSETQ. The CDR3 nucleotides are TGCGCCAGCAGTAGTGGCTCTGGGGCCAACGTCCTGACTTTC. Encoded protein: CASSSGSGANVLTF.

This clone was seen more than once but under ten times. V and J are TRBV5-1 and TRBJ1-1, with 8 bases identical to TRBD1. The CDR3 covers 14 residues. Per germline, CDR1 SGHRS and CDR2 YFSETQ. After removal of 4 bases from V and 0 bases from J, the junction contained 2 bases not matched to a gene. CDR3 in amino acids: CASSGGQVNTEAFF. The DNA of the CDR3 is TGCGCCAGCAGCGGGGGACAGGTGAACACTGAAGCTTTCTTT.

This clone was observed a handful of times. The rearrangement uses TRBV5-4 and TRBJ1-1; D possibly corresponds to TRBD1 (5 bases). Germline lookup yields CDR1 SGHNT and CDR2 YYREEE (reference sequence). The CDR3 has 14 amino acids. V was shortened by 2 bases and J by 5 bases, with 13 bases between the two germline ends. This CDR3 reads CASSFRFGGTEAFF. In nucleotides, the CDR3 is TGTGCCAGCAGCTTCCGTTTTGGGGGAACTGAAGCTTTCTTT.

The chain has TRBV7-9 and TRBJ2-7; 10 bases match TRBD2. The germline V gene encodes CDR1 SEHNR and CDR2 FQNEAQ (reference sequence). The CDR3 totals 16 residues. Trimming at V came to 5 bases and at J to 6 bases, leaving 13 bases not matched to a gene. The CDR3 sequence is CASSTAVIAGGLEQYF. The CDR3, as DNA: TGTGCCAGCAGCACCGCGGTGATAGCGGGAGGTCTCGAGCAGTACTTC.

The CDR3, as DNA: TGTGCCAGCAGCTCCCATGTAACTGGAGGTGAGCAGTTCTTC. This sequence encodes CASSSHVTGGEQFF. The rearrangement joins TRBV7-3 to TRBJ2-1, with D possibly matching TRBD2 (5 bases). The CDR3 sequence is 14 residues long. Per the germline V gene, CDR1 is SGHTA and CDR2 is FQGTGA. Trimming cost V 4 bases and J 9 bases, with 16 bases left between them.

V usage is TRBV30 and J usage is TRBJ1-2; tentative D call: TRBD1 (6 bases). The V end lost 2 bases, the J end lost 5 bases, and 12 bases lay between the germline ends. The CDR3 is made up of 13 amino acids. The V gene's germline CDR1 is GTSNPN and CDR2 SVGIG (reference sequence). The CDR3 spells CAWSRGHNYGYTF. CDR3 sequence (DNA): TGTGCCTGGAGTCGGGGGCATAATTATGGCTACACCTTC.

This clone showed up just a few times. This chain uses TRBV5-1 with TRBJ2-4, with 9 bases lining up with TRBD2. This CDR3 region has 16 residues. V lost 3 bases and J lost 11; bases outside the gene matches: 15. Germline V lookup: CDR1 SGHRS, CDR2 YFSETQ. DNA of the CDR3: TGCGCCAGCAGCTCCTTAGCGGGAGCCCAATCCGCTGTTCAGTACTTC. Protein product: CASSSLAGAQSAVQYF.

The chain has TRBV13 and TRBJ1-2; D gene uncertain. Deletions cut 5 bases from V and 4 bases from J, with 17 bases between. The germline CDR1 and CDR2 sequences are PRHDT and FYEKMQ (reference sequence). The CDR3 spans 15 residues. The CDR3 reads CASSPPVGESYGYTF. The CDR3 DNA reads as TGTGCCAGCAGCCCCCCCGTGGGCGAGAGCTATGGCTACACCTTC.

V gene TRBV7-6 combines with J gene TRBJ1-4; the D gene is possibly TRBD1 (5 bases). Trimming cost V 6 bases and J 8 bases, with 13 bases left between them. Per germline, CDR1 SGHVS and CDR2 FNYEAQ. There are 13 residues in the CDR3. The CDR3 nucleotides are TGTGCCAGCAGTTGGTCCGGGGCCGAAAAACTGTTTTTT. Protein: CASSWSGAEKLFF.

The rearrangement links TRBV27 to TRBJ2-7; D is uncertain. CDR1 is MNHEY, CDR2 SMNVEV, per germline (reference sequence). The CDR3 is made up of 10 amino acids. The DNA for the CDR3 is TGTGACACTCGGTTCTACGAGCAGTACTTC. This translates into CDTRFYEQYF.

In its sample, this clone was seen a few times. The chain couples TRBV7-9 to TRBJ2-5; the match to TRBD2 covers 7 bases. This CDR3 spans 16 amino acids. Germline-derived CDR1 and CDR2 are SEHNR and FQNEAQ (reference sequence). Trimming removed 5 bases from V and 5 bases from J; junction bases left unmatched: 14. CDR3 coding DNA: TGTGCCAGCAGCCCGGAAGTCCTAGCGGCGGGGGAGACCCAGTACTTC. Its translation: CASSPEVLAAGETQYF.

This clone was detected only a few times. The chain has TRBV4-2 and TRBJ1-3, with no clear D. The CDR3 is 13 amino acids. V gave up 4 bases and J gave up 0 bases, with 4 bases separating them. Germline V gives CDR1 LGHNA, CDR2 YNFKEQ. CDR3 sequence: CASSPHSGNTIYF. The DNA for the CDR3 is TGTGCCAGCAGCCCGCACTCTGGAAACACCATATATTTT.

The chain links TRBV7-2 to TRBJ1-1; D call uncertain. The germline V gene has CDR1 SGHTA and CDR2 FQGNSA. Trimming removed 1 base from V and 3 bases from J, with 9 bases in between. This CDR3 region has 14 residues. For the CDR3, the DNA is TGTGCCAGCAGCTTAGTGGGTAGGGACACTGAAGCTTTCTTT. Translation gives CASSLVGRDTEAFF.

This clone was observed a handful of times. The sample contains more than one DNA sequence encoding this CDR3. J is TRBJ1-3 and V is TRBV30; the D is unclear. V was pared by 3 bases and J by 1 base, with 7 bases between. Germline V lookup: CDR1 GTSNPN, CDR2 SVGIG (reference sequence). CDR3 length: 13 amino acids. The CDR3 DNA follows: TGTGCCTGGAGAGCCAAATCTGGAAACACCATATATTTT. Protein product: CAWRAKSGNTIYF.

The J gene is TRBJ2-1, the V gene TRBV4-3, with unresolved D. Per germline, CDR1 LGHNA and CDR2 YSLEER. Trimming removed 5 bases at V and 9 bases at J, with 14 bases between. This CDR3 spans 13 amino acids. The CDR3 loop is CASSLGSIGEQFF. The CDR3 nucleotides read TGCGCCAGCAGCTTGGGGTCGATAGGTGAGCAGTTCTTC.

The chain recombines TRBV7-9 with TRBJ2-5, with 7 nucleotides matching TRBD2. CDR1 and CDR2 (germline): SEHNR, FQNEAQ (reference sequence). The CDR3 contains 16 residues. Trimming took 0 bases from V and 5 from J; bases not matched to a gene: 9. CDR3 protein: CASSLALKRDGETQYF. The CDR3 DNA reads TGTGCCAGCAGCTTAGCCCTCAAGCGGGACGGGGAGACCCAGTACTTC.

A few counts support this clone. This chain uses TRBV11-3 with TRBJ2-5; tentatively, D is TRBD1 or TRBD2 (6 bases each). CDR1 is SGHNT and CDR2 is YENEEA in the germline V gene. Trimming took off 5 bases at V and 5 bases at J, with 12 bases between the two ends. The CDR3 has 13 amino acids. CDR3 sequence: CASSPGGRETQYF. The CDR3 nucleotides read TGTGCCAGCAGCCCCGGGGGCAGGGAGACCCAGTACTTC.

V gene TRBV29-1 combines with J gene TRBJ1-1; D is unclear. Germline CDR1 is SQVTM and CDR2 is ANQGSEA. The CDR3 is 14 residues long. The V gene lost 5 bases and the J gene lost 4 bases, with 17 bases spanning the gap. The CDR3 region is CSVKSLGLGTEAFF. The CDR3 DNA follows: TGCAGCGTTAAATCCCTTGGTTTAGGCACTGAAGCTTTCTTT.

This clone came up a few times. The chain is built from TRBV7-3 and TRBJ2-3, with D unclear. Germline CDR1 SGHTA, CDR2 FQGTGA. Trimming pared 0 bases from V and 4 bases from J, leaving 11 bases between. The CDR3 has 15 residues. CDR3 amino acids: CASSLTGLLADTQYF. The CDR3 nucleotides read TGTGCCAGCAGCTTAACCGGATTGCTCGCAGATACGCAGTATTTT.

This clone has more than one count but fewer than ten. The CDR3: CASSVGPKDTQYF. CDR3 DNA sequence: TGTGCCAGCAGCGTAGGACCGAAAGATACGCAGTATTTT. The gene calls are TRBV9 and TRBJ2-3, with D uncertain. The CDR3 contains 13 residues. V lost 0 bases and J 5 bases, leaving 7 bases between the germline ends. CDR1 and CDR2 (germline): SGDLS, YYNGEE.

The chain links TRBV28 to TRBJ2-1; 9 nucleotides agree with TRBD2. V trimming: 5 bases; J trimming: 7 bases; junction bases outside the gene matches: 6. This CDR3 spans 14 amino acids. Germline CDR1 and CDR2: MDHEN and SYDVKM. Here the CDR3 reads CASSLGLARNEQFF. The CDR3 DNA reads as TGTGCCAGCAGTCTCGGACTAGCGAGGAATGAGCAGTTCTTC.

This clone occurred a few times. The chain recombines TRBV28 with TRBJ1-1; 8 bases fit TRBD1. The J segment lost 5 bases and the V segment lost 4 bases, leaving 9 bases of the junction unmatched. This CDR3 contains 15 residues. In germline, CDR1 is MDHEN, CDR2 SYDVKM. CDR3 DNA sequence: TGTGCCAGCAGTTCCTCAGGGGGCTTTAAAACTGAAGCTTTCTTT. It yields the protein CASSSSGGFKTEAFF. The full variable domain, rest sourced from reference TRBV28 and TRBJ1-1, is DVKVTQSSRYLVKRTGEKVFLECVQDMDHENMFWYRQDPGLGLRLIYFSYDVKMKEKGDIPEGYSVSREKKERFSLILESASTNQTSMYLCASSSSGGFKTEAFFGQGTRLTVV.